This T cell receptor (beta chain) was observed in a study of graft-versus-host responses after intestinal transplantation. Turning to the study itself: The recipients all started with anti-thymocyte globulin induction and then took tacrolimus and steroids for 3 to 4 years. Findings and limits, study-wide: Researchers found GvH clones in recipient marrow, and some showed up first in ileum or blood. Peak circulating GvH clone levels were associated with early post-transplant HvG declines.

Profiled with immunoSEQ multiplex PCR; TCRdb holds only in-frame clones, not every one. The repertoire holds more than 1,100 clones, approximately 87% seen once, with roughly 8% in the top ten. With regard to this clone: Its antigen remains unknown.

The CDR3 length is 17 residues. V lost 2 bases to trimming and J lost 6 bases, with 20 bases between them. CDR1 is PRHDT, CDR2 FYEKMQ, per germline (reference sequence). The TCR was taken from a human patient who received an intestinal transplant, so some T cells may come from the graft donor. The gene calls are TRBV13 and TRBJ2-1; D is unclear. The starting material was PBMCs, obtained around 33 days after intestinal transplant. CDR3 bases: TGTGCCAGCAGCTTATCTTCGGGCGGCGCCTTGGGCAATGAGCAGTTCTTC. Amino acid sequence: CASSLSSGGALGNEQFF.